What follows describes a single T cell receptor (beta chain). Its antigen is not identified. Trimming pared 3 bases from V and 6 bases from J, leaving 8 bases between. Germline CDR1 is MNHEY and CDR2 is SMNVEV (reference sequence). The CDR3 sequence is 13 residues long. These data belong to a study of cytomegalovirus exposure and HLA in healthy donors. Study results and caveats: 87-base-pair reads could not separate some V segments, including TRBV6-2 and TRBV6-3. CMV serostatus was the only recorded immune exposure for donors. The classifier reportedly diagnosed cytomegalovirus status with high sensitivity and specificity.

The PCR used 60 Vbeta and 13 Jbeta primers. Per the study methods: An analysis performed later counted about 80 million unique TCR beta chains (around 11 million of them shared). Assay used: immunoSEQ multiplex PCR; TCRdb lists only in-frame clones, some missing. V and J calls and clone size follow that table, whereas D and trimming were derived from the DNA. This sample has around 85,000 clones, with just under 80% found just once. The chain has TRBV27 and TRBJ1-4, with D hard to call. The clonotype was recovered from a man aged 30 to 45 in good health and CMV-seronegative. The sequencing sample was made of PBMCs. The CDR3: CASSFLADEKLFF. Here the CDR3 DNA reads TGTGCCAGCAGTTTTCTAGCAGATGAAAAACTGTTTTTT.